This is a list of T cell receptor beta chains from one sample in a study of T cells after yellow fever vaccination. TCRdb re-called the 5' RACE reads through MiXCR, storing one row per CDR3 protein. The table lists a few hundred thousand distinct CDR3 sequences, under 14% of them singletons. Sample: PBMCs, taken on the day of the first yellow fever vaccination. These TCRs come from a man aged 18 to 30 who received the YFV17D yellow fever vaccine. Each CDR3 is given with its conserved first and last residue. The D gene is left open where the match is weak. Clone size is not always given. Where it is, it says once, few, many or a class for expanded clones.

TRBJ2-3 | TRBV11-2 | NA | NA | CASRSRRAKVDTQYF | TGTGCCAGCAGGTCTCGCAGGGCGAAGGTAGATACGCAGTATTTT
TRBJ2-3 | TRBV7-3 | TRBD2 | few | CASGTRGPEDTQYF | TGTGCCAGCGGGACTAGAGGGCCGGAGGATACGCAGTATTTT
TRBJ1-4 | TRBV20-1 | TRBD1 | few | CSARDRETGGNEKLFF | TGCAGTGCTAGAGATCGAGAAACAGGGGGTAACGAAAAACTGTTTTTT
TRBJ1-2 | TRBV20-1 | NA | few | CSARDPPNYGYTF | TGCAGTGCTAGAGACCCTCCTAACTATGGCTACACCTTC
TRBJ1-2 | TRBV29-1 | TRBD1 | few | CSVVNRGPNYGYTF | TGCAGCGTTGTAAACAGGGGCCCTAACTATGGCTACACCTTC
TRBJ2-5 | TRBV9 | NA | few | CASSVSPAAETQYF | TGTGCCAGCAGCGTATCTCCCGCGGCAGAGACCCAGTACTTC
TRBJ1-6 | TRBV12-3/TRBV12-4 | NA | NA | CASRTGGDNSPLHF | TGTGCCAGCAGGACCGGTGGAGATAATTCACCCCTCCACTTT
TRBJ2-7 | TRBV12-3/TRBV12-4 | NA | few | CASTPQADSSSYEQYF | TGTGCCAGCACCCCACAGGCAGATTCAAGCTCCTACGAGCAGTACTTC
TRBJ2-3 | TRBV20-1 | NA | few | CSARGGGVRDTQYF | TGCAGTGCTAGAGGTGGCGGGGTTAGGGATACGCAGTATTTT
TRBJ2-2 | TRBV13 | NA | few | CASSWGRGTGELFF | TGTGCCAGCAGCTGGGGTAGGGGCACCGGGGAGCTGTTTTTT
TRBJ2-5 | TRBV6-5 | TRBD2 | few | CASSYFGLAETQETQYF | TGTGCCAGCAGTTACTTTGGACTAGCGGAGACTCAAGAGACCCAGTACTTC
TRBJ2-7 | TRBV19 | TRBD1 | NA | CASSVDRATYEQYF | TGTGCCAGTAGCGTGGACAGGGCTACCTACGAGCAGTACTTC
TRBJ1-1 | TRBV20-1 | NA | few | CSARVGLTNTEAFF | TGCAGTGCTAGAGTTGGACTGACGAACACTGAAGCTTTCTTT
TRBJ2-2 | TRBV7-9 | TRBD2 | few | CASSPPGLVDTGELFF | TGTGCCAGCAGCCCCCCGGGACTAGTGGACACCGGGGAGCTGTTTTTT
TRBJ1-6 | TRBV18 | TRBD1 | few | CASSPPGQGARNSPLHF | TGTGCCAGCTCACCACCTGGACAGGGGGCGCGAAATTCACCCCTCCACTTT
TRBJ2-1 | TRBV4-1 | NA | few | CASSPNRVGGDEQFF | TGCGCCAGCAGCCCTAACAGGGTCGGTGGTGATGAGCAGTTCTTC
TRBJ1-2 | TRBV5-1 | NA | few | CASSFRNPQIYGYTF | TGCGCCAGCAGCTTCCGGAACCCACAGATCTATGGCTACACCTTC
TRBJ2-1 | TRBV20-1 | TRBD1 | few | CSARGDSSSYNEQFF | TGCAGTGCTAGAGGGGACAGTTCCTCCTACAATGAGCAGTTCTTC
TRBJ1-6 | TRBV4-1 | NA | few | CASSQVPGKNSPLHF | TGCGCCAGCAGCCAAGTACCGGGGAAAAATTCACCCCTCCACTTT
TRBJ2-1 | TRBV5-5 | NA | few | CASSQDASAYNEQFF | TGTGCCAGCAGCCAGGACGCCTCGGCCTACAATGAGCAGTTCTTC
TRBJ2-7 | TRBV5-5 | NA | NA | CASSGTTTYEQYF | TGTGCCAGCAGCGGGACCACGACCTACGAGCAGTACTTC
TRBJ2-6 | TRBV6-5 | NA | NA | CASSYSNAASGANVLTF | TGTGCCAGCAGTTACTCGAACGCAGCCTCTGGGGCCAACGTCCTGACTTTC
TRBJ1-6 | TRBV9 | NA | few | CASSVGGDNSPLHF | TGTGCCAGCAGCGTGGGGGGAGATAATTCACCCCTCCACTTT
TRBJ2-5 | TRBV12-3/TRBV12-4 | NA | few | CASSLSGRETQYF | TGTGCCAGCAGTTTATCGGGACGGGAGACCCAGTACTTC
TRBJ1-1 | TRBV3-1 | NA | few | CASSHHRDDTEAFF | TGTGCCAGCAGCCATCACAGGGACGACACTGAAGCTTTCTTT
TRBJ2-3 | TRBV3-1 | TRBD2 | few | CASSQGQHEGGLADTQYF | TGTGCCAGCAGCCAGGGGCAGCACGAAGGCGGACTAGCAGATACGCAGTATTTT
TRBJ1-1 | TRBV4-1 | NA | few | CASSQAPGYTEAFF | TGCGCCAGCAGCCAGGCTCCAGGGTACACTGAAGCTTTCTTT
TRBJ1-6 | TRBV4-1 | NA | NA | CASSPITTALNSPLHF | TGCGCCAGCAGCCCAATTACGACGGCCCTAAATTCACCCCTCCACTTT
TRBJ1-6 | TRBV20-1 | NA | NA | CSASRQAQGSPLHF | TGCAGTGCTAGCCGGCAGGCTCAGGGATCACCCCTCCACTTT
TRBJ2-3 | TRBV30 | TRBD2 | few | CAWSVGGAYTQYF | TGTGCCTGGAGTGTCGGGGGGGCGTATACGCAGTATTTT
TRBJ2-7 | TRBV30 | NA | few | CAWSVGGTPYEQYF | TGTGCCTGGAGTGTAGGGGGGACCCCCTACGAGCAGTACTTC
TRBJ2-7 | TRBV12-3/TRBV12-4 | NA | NA | CASSITGGPYEQYF | TGTGCCAGCAGTATAACTGGGGGCCCCTACGAGCAGTACTTC
TRBJ2-5 | TRBV4-2 | NA | many | CASSQDQGGGLDETQYF | TGTGCCAGCAGCCAAGATCAGGGCGGGGGCCTTGATGAGACCCAGTACTTC